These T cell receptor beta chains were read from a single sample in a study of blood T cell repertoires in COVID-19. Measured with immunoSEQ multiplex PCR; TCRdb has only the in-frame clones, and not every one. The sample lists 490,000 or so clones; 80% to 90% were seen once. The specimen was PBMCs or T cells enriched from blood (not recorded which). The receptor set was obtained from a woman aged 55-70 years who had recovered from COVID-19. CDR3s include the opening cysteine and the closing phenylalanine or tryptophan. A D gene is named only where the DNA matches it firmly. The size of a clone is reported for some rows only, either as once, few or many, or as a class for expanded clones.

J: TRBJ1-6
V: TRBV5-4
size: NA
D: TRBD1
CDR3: CASSQDREDSPLHF

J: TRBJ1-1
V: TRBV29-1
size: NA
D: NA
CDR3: CSVDGQMNTEAFF

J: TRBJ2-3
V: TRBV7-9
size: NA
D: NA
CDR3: CASSLLGLSDTQYF

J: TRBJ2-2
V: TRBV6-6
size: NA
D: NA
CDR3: CATHRAVSGELFF

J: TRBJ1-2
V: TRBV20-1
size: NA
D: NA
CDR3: CSASTGDVYGYTF

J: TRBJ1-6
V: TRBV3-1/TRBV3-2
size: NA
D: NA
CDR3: CASSQAQGRLSPLHF

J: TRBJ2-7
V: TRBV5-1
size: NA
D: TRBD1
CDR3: CASSLAGTGGDEQYF

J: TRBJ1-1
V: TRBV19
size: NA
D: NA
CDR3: CASRVGRGLNTEAFF

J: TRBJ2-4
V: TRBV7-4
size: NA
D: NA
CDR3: CASSLGPGERRTKNIQYF

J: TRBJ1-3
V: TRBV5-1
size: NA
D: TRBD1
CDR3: CASSSGTGLDSGNTIYF

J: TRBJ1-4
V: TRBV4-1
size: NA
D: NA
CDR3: CASSHINEKLFF

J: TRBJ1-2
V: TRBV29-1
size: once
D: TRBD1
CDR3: CSVEDRDRAGGSTF

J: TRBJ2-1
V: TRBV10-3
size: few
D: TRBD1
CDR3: CAIRGQSSSYNEQFF